This TCR beta chain was documented in a study of shared clonotypes between healthy human individuals. Whole-study findings and limits: Large depth notwithstanding, sorted-subset sequencing proved incomplete by rarefaction.

Cells designated naive CD8 were CD45RO-negative and were positively selected for CCR7, with terminally differentiated effector memory CD45RA+ cells excluded. It was roughly 200 ng DNA, approximately 28,000 T cell genomes, that sorted-subset replicate PCRs used. Generated by immunoSEQ multiplex PCR, the TCRdb table keeps only in-frame clones and is missing some. The repertoire has about 2.1 million clones, more than 85% of them found once; the top ten carry around 1.7%. V was pared by 6 bases and J by 4 bases, with 4 bases of the junction left unmatched. The CDR3 runs 13 residues. In germline, CDR1 is MNHEY, CDR2 SVGAGI. Comment on this clone: The antigen is unknown.

V is TRBV6-5 and J is TRBJ2-7; TRBD1 matches 9 bases. Material: naive CD8+ T cells from PBMCs. The TCR comes from a man between 18 and 29 years old in good health. Some clones in this sample may be carry-over from other donors' samples. CDR3 bases: TGTGCCAGCAGGCCGGACAGGGGATACGAGCAGTACTTC. The encoded protein is CASRPDRGYEQYF.